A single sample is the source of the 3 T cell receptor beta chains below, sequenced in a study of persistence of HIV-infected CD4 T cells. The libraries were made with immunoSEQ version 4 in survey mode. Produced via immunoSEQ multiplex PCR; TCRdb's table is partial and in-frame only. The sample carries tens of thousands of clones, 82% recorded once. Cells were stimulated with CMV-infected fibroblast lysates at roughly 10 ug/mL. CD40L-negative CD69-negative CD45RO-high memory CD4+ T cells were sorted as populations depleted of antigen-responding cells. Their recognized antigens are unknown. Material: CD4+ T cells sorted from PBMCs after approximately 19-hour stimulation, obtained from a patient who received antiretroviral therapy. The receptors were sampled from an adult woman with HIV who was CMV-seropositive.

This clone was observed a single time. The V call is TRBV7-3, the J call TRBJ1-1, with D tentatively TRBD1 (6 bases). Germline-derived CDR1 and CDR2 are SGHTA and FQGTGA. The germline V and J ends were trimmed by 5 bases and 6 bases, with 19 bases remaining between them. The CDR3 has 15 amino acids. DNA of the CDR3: TGTGCCAGCAGCCCCCGAGGAGGGGGGTTAGCTGAAGCTTTCTTT. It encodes CASSPRGGGLAEAFF.

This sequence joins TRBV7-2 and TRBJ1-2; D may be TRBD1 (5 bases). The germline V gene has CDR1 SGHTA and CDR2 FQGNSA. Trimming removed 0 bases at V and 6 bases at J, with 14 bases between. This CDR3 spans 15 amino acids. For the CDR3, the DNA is TGTGCCAGCAGCTTAGCGGCTCAGGGACTCGATGGCTACACCTTC. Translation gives CASSLAAQGLDGYTF.

For the CDR3, the DNA is TGTGCCAGCAGCTACCAGGGGGGGAGGAACACTGAAGCTTTCTTT. This codes for CASSYQGGRNTEAFF. V is TRBV5-8 and J is TRBJ1-1; TRBD1 aligns across 7 bases. CDR1 and CDR2 (germline): SGHTS, YDEGEE. V lost 3 bases, J lost 1 base, and 6 bases stayed unmatched. This CDR3 is built from 15 residues.